The next 14 T cell receptor beta chains were all read from a single sample in a study of identical twins. From the 5' RACE reads, TCRdb called clonotypes with MiXCR, one entry per CDR3 protein. The table shows hundreds of thousands of distinct CDR3 sequences, with about 12% occurring only once. These data also formed part of another study, on yellow fever vaccine responses in identical twins.

The sample comprised CD8+ T cells sorted from blood. The receptors were gathered from a woman aged 18-29 years in good health.

This chain links TRBV3-1 with TRBJ2-5, with 13 bases fitting TRBD2. V lost 5 bases, J lost 2 bases, and 8 bases stayed unmatched. The germline V gene has CDR1 LGHDT and CDR2 YNNKEL (reference sequence). The CDR3 runs 17 residues. The CDR3 nucleotides read TGTGCCAGCAGCTCCAGACTAGCGGGGGGCCTACAAGAGACCCAGTACTTC. This gives the protein CASSSRLAGGLQETQYF.

V usage is TRBV6-1 and J usage is TRBJ2-1, with a tentative D call TRBD2 (5 bases). CDR1 is MNHNS and CDR2 is SASEGT in the germline V gene. CDR3 size: 15 residues. V was trimmed by 1 base and J by 7 bases, leaving 14 bases between them. CDR3 DNA sequence: TGTGCCAGCAGTGAAGGGCCAGCCGGCGGGAATGAGCAGTTCTTC. Translated, it gives CASSEGPAGGNEQFF.

The chain joins TRBV6-2 or TRBV6-3 to TRBJ1-1; TRBD1 aligns across 9 bases. The germline V gene encodes CDR1 MNHEY and CDR2 SVGEGT. The V segment lost 6 bases and the J segment 8 bases; nucleotides outside the gene matches: 10. This CDR3 comprises 14 residues. The CDR3 spells CASRTGTGRREAFF. The CDR3 region has the DNA TGTGCCAGCAGAACCGGGACAGGGAGGCGCGAAGCTTTCTTT.

The J gene is TRBJ2-1, the V gene TRBV14; no clear D. The V and J ends lost 0 bases and 0 bases respectively, with 6 bases between them. The length of the CDR3 is 15 residues. Per germline, CDR1 SGHDN and CDR2 FVKESK. The CDR3: CASSQDIFSYNEQFF. As DNA, the CDR3 is TGTGCCAGCAGCCAAGACATTTTCTCCTACAATGAGCAGTTCTTC.

V gene TRBV11-2 combines with J gene TRBJ2-2; D remains unclear. CDR1 and CDR2 (germline): SGHAT, FQNNGV. V lost 0 bases and J lost 9, with 11 bases in between. CDR3 length: 14 residues. CDR3 loop: CASSLEGGVRELFF. DNA of the CDR3: TGTGCCAGCAGCTTAGAGGGTGGTGTCCGGGAGCTGTTTTTT.

This clonotype was detected a few times. The V call is TRBV27, the J call TRBJ1-5; a possible D gene is TRBD1 (6 bases). V lost 8 bases and J 0 bases, leaving 23 bases between the germline ends. The CDR3 spans 18 residues. Germline CDR1 MNHEY, CDR2 SMNVEV (reference sequence). CDR3 DNA: TGTGCCAGCGTGCGTAGGGACATCCACCCTTATAGCAATCAGCCCCAGCATTTT. This encodes CASVRRDIHPYSNQPQHF.

The chain uses TRBV12-3 or TRBV12-4 and TRBJ2-5; D is ambiguous. CDR3 length: 15 residues. Trimming pared 7 bases from V and 4 bases from J, leaving 19 bases between. The chain's CDR3 is CASTMWQDPRETQYF. Written as DNA, the CDR3 is TGTGCCAGCACCATGTGGCAGGACCCACGAGAGACCCAGTACTTC.

This clonotype turned up a few times. The gene calls are TRBV7-6 and TRBJ2-6, with D perhaps TRBD2 (6 bases). The CDR3 totals 15 residues. The ends were cut back, 1 base at V and 2 bases at J, with 6 bases in the middle. CDR1 is SGHVS and CDR2 is FNYEAQ in the germline V gene. CDR3: CASSLGRAGANVLTF. The DNA of the CDR3 is TGTGCCAGCAGCTTAGGGAGGGCTGGGGCCAACGTCCTGACTTTC.

This clonotype has at least ten counts. The CDR3 here is CASSQDLEPTQYF. The DNA of the CDR3 is TGCGCCAGCAGCCAAGATCTGGAGCCAACCCAGTACTTC. The chain is built from TRBV4-1 and TRBJ2-5; no clear D. The CDR3 consists of 13 residues. Germline CDR1 MGHRA, CDR2 YSYEKL. V was trimmed by 0 bases and J by 8 bases, leaving 10 bases between them.

The chain couples TRBV7-9 to TRBJ2-7; TRBD1 matches 8 bases. The germline gives CDR1 SEHNR, CDR2 FQNEAQ (reference sequence). The CDR3 has 12 amino acids. The V and J ends lost 3 bases and 6 bases, in that order; junction bases with no gene match: 1. CDR3 nucleotides: TGTGCCAGCAGCTTGGACAGGGCCGAGCAGTACGTC. Protein product: CASSLDRAEQYV.

The chain uses TRBV27 and TRBJ2-1; 9 nucleotides agree with TRBD2. The length of the CDR3 is 15 residues. The germline V gene has CDR1 MNHEY and CDR2 SMNVEV (reference sequence). With V trimmed by 5 bases and J by 6 bases, 8 bases remained unmatched. For the CDR3, the DNA is TGTGCCAGCAGTATCCTAGCGGGGAACTTCAATGAGCAGTTCTTC. As protein: CASSILAGNFNEQFF.

This clonotype was counted only a few times. This chain uses TRBV24-1 with TRBJ2-5; D is possibly TRBD1 or TRBD2 (5 bases each). The CDR3 contains 14 residues. Germline V gene data show CDR1 as KGHDR and CDR2 as SFDVKD. V shed 5 bases and J shed 0 bases, with 9 bases lying between them. The CDR3: CATSVEGNQETQYF. CDR3 in DNA: TGTGCCACCAGTGTAGAGGGGAACCAAGAGACCCAGTACTTC.

This clonotype was detected a few times. The chain couples TRBV4-1 to TRBJ2-2; weak D call: TRBD2 (5 bases). The CDR3 loop spans 16 amino acids. Trimming removed 4 bases at V and 4 bases at J, with 16 bases between. Germline CDR1 is MGHRA and CDR2 is YSYEKL. DNA for the CDR3: TGCGCCAGCAGCCCCCAGCCCCTAGCACGCACCGGGGAGCTGTTTTTT. Residues: CASSPQPLARTGELFF.

The V gene is TRBV27, the J gene TRBJ2-2, with 8 positions matching TRBD1. Looked up from germline, CDR1 is MNHEY and CDR2 is SMNVEV (reference sequence). This CDR3 is built from 16 residues. Trimming took 4 bases from V and 1 from J; bases not matched to a gene: 5. This chain's CDR3 is CASSSPGTGNTGELFF. In nucleotides, the CDR3 is TGTGCCAGCAGTTCACCCGGGACAGGGAACACCGGGGAGCTGTTTTTT.